This T cell receptor beta chain emerged from a study of blood T cell repertoires in COVID-19. Across the whole study: COVID-19 samples, acute and convalescent, were from the United States, Italy and Spain. PBMCs, B-cell-depleted T cells, or T cells were the source of the cDNA or gDNA that made up the material.

Generated by immunoSEQ multiplex PCR, the TCRdb table keeps only in-frame clones and is missing some. This table holds approximately 280,000 clones, roughly 91% found once. In the case of this clone: At the DNA level, this CDR3 is encoded by other sequences in the same sample as well.

There are 13 residues in the CDR3. V was pared by 1 base and J by 7 bases, with 4 bases of the junction left unmatched. Germline CDR1 reads SEHNR; CDR2 reads FQNEAQ (reference sequence). V and J are TRBV7-9 and TRBJ2-7; 7 bases map to TRBD1. The clonotype comes from a man aged 40-50 years with acute or convalescent COVID-19. The specimen was peripheral blood. In DNA form, the CDR3 reads TGTGCCAGCAGCTTAGGGACAGGTGATGAGCAGTACTTC. Translated: CASSLGTGDEQYF.